This TCR beta chain was sequenced in a study of CD8+CD57+ T cells in acquired aplastic anemia (dated by TCRdb to about 2018). Notes on the research overall: A mean of around 3.2 ug of DNA, ranging from roughly 0.2 to 27.4 ug, was extracted from sorted CD4+ and CD8+ cells. CD8+CD57+ expansion was defined as a frequency above the mean frequency observed in healthy subjects.

Taken from cysteine to phenylalanine, the CDR3 has 12 residues. Only the CDR3 part of the read is kept: 36 bases, read in frame from the first base. CDR1 and CDR2 are read off the germline V gene (reference sequence) as SEHNR and FQNEAQ. V and J lose 4 bases and 8 bases, and a span of 11 bases separates them. Genomic DNA was used as template for profiling of TCR beta VDJ combinations and CDR3 sequences. An Illumina HiSeq 2000 was used for TCR repertoire sequencing. For the original study's pipeline: Repertoires were assessed using TRBV/TRBJ rearrangement plots, CDR3 size and DJ length profiles, and Simpson's diversity index. The most abundant DNA sequence in the deep sequencing data was defined as the immunodominant clone. CDR3 amino acid sequences were screened for sharing across subjects and compared with published repertoires and the VDJdb database. TCRdb trimmed the raw reads at Q25, called clones with MiXCR and kept productive beta chains. Every distinct CDR3 protein forms one entry, paired with its most common genes and DNA. The V and J calls were not made by the authors but by TCRdb's processing. This sample comprises 100,000 to 150,000 distinct CDR3 sequences, about 43% of them detected only once. More than 2.5% of the sample rests with the top ten.

This clonotype was seen many times. No antigen is known for it. Per-base qualities were not stored, and no clone one base away is much larger. What the authors observed across the whole study: No significant difference in CD8+ Simpson's diversity was found between patients and healthy controls (P=0.060). Although around 30 CD8+ CDR3 sequences were shared by patients and controls, these sequences appeared highly expressed in patients and within the immunodominant clones of patients.

The patients picked for sequencing were ones in whom flow cytometry had shown an expansion of CD8+CD57+ cells. All patients had severe acquired aplastic anemia diagnosed by International Study of Aplastic Anemia and Agranulocytosis and Camitta criteria. Patients had received no therapy at the time of blood sampling. The study deep-sequenced TCR repertoires of sorted CD4+ and CD8+ blood T cells from severe aplastic anemia patients and healthy subjects. Patients were enrolled in the USA under clinicaltrials.gov protocols 00001620, 01623167, 00001397, 00071045, 00081523 and 00961064. Ficoll-Paque density gradient centrifugation was used to isolate peripheral blood mononuclear cells. Before DNA extraction, CD4+ and CD8+ T cells were sorted by FACS or by magnetic beads.

Recombination linked TRBV7-9 to TRBJ1-2, with an unclear D gene assignment. The clonotype was recovered from a human donor with aplastic anemia. The sample consisted of sorted CD4+, CD8+, or CD8+CD57+ T cells (not recorded which) from PBMCs. The CDR3 reads as follows: CASSSAGMGYTF. The DNA sequence reads TGTGCCAGCAGCTCGGCGGGTATGGGCTACACCTTC.